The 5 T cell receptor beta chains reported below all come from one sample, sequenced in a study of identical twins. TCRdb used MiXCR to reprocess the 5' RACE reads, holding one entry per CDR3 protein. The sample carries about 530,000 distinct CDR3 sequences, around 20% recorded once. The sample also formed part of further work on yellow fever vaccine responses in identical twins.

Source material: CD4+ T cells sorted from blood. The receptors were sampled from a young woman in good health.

The CDR3 loop reads CASSPLDRDSYEQYV. In DNA, the CDR3 is TGTGCCAGCAGCCCGCTCGACAGGGACTCCTACGAGCAGTACGTC. The chain carries TRBV21-1 and TRBJ2-7; the D call of TRBD1 is as the table states it, not checked on the DNA. TRBV21-1 counts as a pseudogene. This CDR3 spans 15 amino acids.

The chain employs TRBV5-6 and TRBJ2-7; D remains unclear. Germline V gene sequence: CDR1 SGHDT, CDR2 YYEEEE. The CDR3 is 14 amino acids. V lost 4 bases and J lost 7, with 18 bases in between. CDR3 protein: CASSILLPPLEQYF. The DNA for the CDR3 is TGTGCCAGCAGCATACTACTTCCGCCGTTGGAGCAGTACTTC.

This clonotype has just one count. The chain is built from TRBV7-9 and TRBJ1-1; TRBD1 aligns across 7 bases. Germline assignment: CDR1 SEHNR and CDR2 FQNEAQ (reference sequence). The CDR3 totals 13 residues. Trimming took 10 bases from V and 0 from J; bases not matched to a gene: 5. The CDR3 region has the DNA TGTGCCACCCAGGACAGGCTGAACACTGAAGCTTTCTTT. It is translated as CATQDRLNTEAFF.

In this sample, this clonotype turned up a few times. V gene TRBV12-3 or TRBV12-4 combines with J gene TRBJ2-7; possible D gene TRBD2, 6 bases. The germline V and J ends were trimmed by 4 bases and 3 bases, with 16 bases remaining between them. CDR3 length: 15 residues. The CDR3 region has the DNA TGTGCCAGCAGTTCGGGACTCAAGAAGCTCTACGAGCAGTACTTC. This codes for CASSSGLKKLYEQYF.

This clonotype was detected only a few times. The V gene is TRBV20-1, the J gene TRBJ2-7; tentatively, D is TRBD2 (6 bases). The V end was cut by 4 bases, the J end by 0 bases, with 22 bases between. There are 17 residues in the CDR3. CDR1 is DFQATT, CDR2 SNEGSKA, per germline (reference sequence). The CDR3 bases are TGCAGTGCTACTCCGGTTAGCGGCATTTTGAGCTCCTACGAGCAGTACTTC. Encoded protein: CSATPVSGILSSYEQYF.